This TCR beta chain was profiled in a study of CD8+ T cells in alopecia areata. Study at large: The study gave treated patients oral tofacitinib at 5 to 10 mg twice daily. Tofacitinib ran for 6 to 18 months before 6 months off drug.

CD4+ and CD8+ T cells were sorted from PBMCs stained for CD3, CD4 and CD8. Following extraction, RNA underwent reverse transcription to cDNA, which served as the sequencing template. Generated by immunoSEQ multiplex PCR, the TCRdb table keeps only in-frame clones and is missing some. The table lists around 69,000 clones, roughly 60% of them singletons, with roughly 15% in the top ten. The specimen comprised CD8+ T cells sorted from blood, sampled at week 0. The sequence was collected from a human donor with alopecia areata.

The CDR3 is CASSEFVGVETQYF. In DNA form, the CDR3 reads TGTGCCAGCAGTGAATTTGTAGGGGTAGAGACCCAGTACTTC. This chain connects TRBV6-1 to TRBJ2-5, with a possible D match to TRBD1 (5 bases). Trimming shortened V by 2 bases and J by 4 bases, and 11 bases separated the two germline ends. CDR1 MNHNS and CDR2 SASEGT come from the germline V gene. The CDR3 has 14 residues.